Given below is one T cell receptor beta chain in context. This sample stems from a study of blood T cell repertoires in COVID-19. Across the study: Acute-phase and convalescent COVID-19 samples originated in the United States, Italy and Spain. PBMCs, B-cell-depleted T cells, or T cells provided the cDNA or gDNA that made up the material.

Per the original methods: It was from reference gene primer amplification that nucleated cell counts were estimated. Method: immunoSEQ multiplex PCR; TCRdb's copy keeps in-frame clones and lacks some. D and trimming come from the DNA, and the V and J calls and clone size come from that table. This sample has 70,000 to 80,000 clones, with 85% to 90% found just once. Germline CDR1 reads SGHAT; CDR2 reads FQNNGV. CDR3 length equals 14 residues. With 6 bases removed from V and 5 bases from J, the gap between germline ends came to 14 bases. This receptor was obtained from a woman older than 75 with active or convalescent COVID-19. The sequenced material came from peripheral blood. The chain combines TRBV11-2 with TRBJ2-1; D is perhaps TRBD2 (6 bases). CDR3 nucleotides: TGTGCCAGCAGAATGGGACTCGATAACAATGAGCAGTTCTTC. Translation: CASRMGLDNNEQFF.